This entry lists 20 T cell receptor beta chains sequenced from one sample in a study of PD-1 blockade in classical Hodgkin lymphoma. Time point denoted: cycle 4 day 1 (C4D1), after six to seven weeks of nivolumab. There was relapse after autologous stem cell transplantation in every patient, and there was variation in brentuximab vedotin exposure. The authors enriched CD8+ T cells from thawed PBMCs via magnetic negative selection. Assay: immunoSEQ multiplex PCR; the TCRdb copy retains only in-frame clones and omits some. The table includes about 20,000 clones, roughly 80% detected once. The source material was CD8+ T cells from blood, sampled before the fourth cycle of nivolumab. These receptor sequences come from a human donor with classical Hodgkin lymphoma.

The V gene is TRBV7-8, the J gene TRBJ1-6; weak D call: TRBD1 (5 bases). The germline gives CDR1 SGHVS, CDR2 FQNEAQ. The germline V and J ends were trimmed by 4 bases and 7 bases, with 11 bases remaining between them. The CDR3 is 14 amino acids. The CDR3 nucleotides are TGTGCCAGCAGCTCTAATGGGGGGAATTCACCCCTCCACTTT. Residues: CASSSNGGNSPLHF. The complete variable domain, with remaining parts taken from reference TRBV7-8 and TRBJ1-6, reads GAGVSQSPRYKVAKRGQDVALRCDPISGHVSLFWYQQALGQGPEFLTYFQNEAQLDKSGLPSDRFFAERPEGSVSTLKIQRTQQEDSAVYLCASSSNGGNSPLHFGNGTRLTVT.

V usage is TRBV2 and J usage is TRBJ2-7; unclear D gene. The CDR3 runs 17 residues. The germline V and J ends were trimmed by 7 bases and 2 bases, with 24 bases remaining between them. Germline loops: CDR1 SNHLY, CDR2 FYNNEI. The CDR3 nucleotides read TGTGCCAGCAACCCCTCGAGGCACATTGGACGGACCTACGAGCAGTACTTC. Protein: CASNPSRHIGRTYEQYF.

The rearrangement joins TRBV7-6 to TRBJ2-1; 11 nucleotides agree with TRBD2. The CDR3 length is 19 residues. V was clipped by 0 bases and J by 15 bases; unmatched bases: 22. CDR1 and CDR2 (germline): SGHVS, FNYEAQ. This CDR3 reads CASSLAFASGGSLQHWRFF. CDR3 bases: TGTGCCAGCAGCTTAGCATTTGCTAGCGGGGGGTCGTTACAGCACTGGCGGTTCTTC.

The chain couples TRBV7-8 to TRBJ1-4; D possibly corresponds to TRBD1 (6 bases). In germline, CDR1 is SGHVS, CDR2 FQNEAQ. Deletions cut 8 bases from V and 4 bases from J, with 17 bases between. The CDR3 has 15 amino acids. In DNA form, the CDR3 reads TGTGCCAGCTCTTCGACTGGGGGCGGTAATGAAAAACTGTTTTTT. As protein: CASSSTGGGNEKLFF. Filled out from reference TRBV7-8 and TRBJ1-4, the complete variable domain reads GAGVSQSPRYKVAKRGQDVALRCDPISGHVSLFWYQQALGQGPEFLTYFQNEAQLDKSGLPSDRFFAERPEGSVSTLKIQRTQQEDSAVYLCASSSTGGGNEKLFFGSGTQLSVL.

The chain joins TRBV11-2 to TRBJ2-1; the match to TRBD2 covers 9 bases. This CDR3 spans 14 amino acids. The germline gives CDR1 SGHAT, CDR2 FQNNGV. Losses at the gene ends were 0 bases for V and 10 bases for J; bases not matched to a gene: 4. The CDR3 nucleotides read TGTGCCAGCAGCTTAGAGGGCGGGGGGGCCGAGCAGTTCTTC. It codes for CASSLEGGGAEQFF.

V and J are TRBV27 and TRBJ2-1, with D hard to call. V lost 5 bases to trimming and J lost 0 bases, with 11 bases between them. Germline V gene data show CDR1 as MNHEY and CDR2 as SMNVEV (reference sequence). This CDR3 has 15 residues. Written as DNA, the CDR3 is TGTGCCAGCAGTCCGACACGGAGCTCCTACAATGAGCAGTTCTTC. Translating it yields CASSPTRSSYNEQFF.

CDR3 sequence reads: CASSPPGQNYEQYF. The DNA for the CDR3 is TGCGCCAGCAGCCCTCCGGGACAAAACTACGAGCAGTACTTC. The chain combines TRBV5-1 with TRBJ2-7, with a tentative D call TRBD1 (6 bases). With 4 bases removed from V and 3 bases from J, the gap between germline ends came to 14 bases. The CDR3 is 14 amino acids. Germline assignment: CDR1 SGHRS and CDR2 YFSETQ.

CDR3 DNA sequence: TGCGCCAGCAGCCAAGGGCCAGATGGGGGGGCCGTTGAGCAGTTCTTC. Translating it yields CASSQGPDGGAVEQFF. The rearrangement joins TRBV4-3 to TRBJ2-1; weak D call: TRBD2 (7 bases). Looked up from germline, CDR1 is LGHNA and CDR2 is YSLEER. This CDR3 comprises 16 residues. The ends were cut back, 1 base at V and 9 bases at J, with 19 bases in the middle.

This clone was observed once. The chain has TRBV7-2 and TRBJ2-7; TRBD2 matches 8 bases. The CDR3 has 15 residues. V was pared by 1 base and J by 3 bases, with 5 bases of the junction left unmatched. The germline V gene has CDR1 SGHTA and CDR2 FQGNSA. The CDR3 sequence is CASSLVAGGLYEQYF. In DNA form, the CDR3 reads TGTGCCAGCAGCTTAGTTGCGGGGGGCCTCTACGAGCAGTACTTC.

J is TRBJ1-1 and V is TRBV25-1; the D is unclear. The CDR3 is made up of 14 amino acids. The germline gives CDR1 MGHDK, CDR2 SYGVNS. V shed 6 bases and J shed 1 base, with 12 bases lying between them. The chain's CDR3 is CASSGMWRNTEAFF. Written as DNA, the CDR3 is TGTGCCAGCAGCGGTATGTGGAGGAACACTGAAGCTTTCTTT.

This chain joins TRBV4-3 and TRBJ1-1; 9 bases are a match to TRBD1. CDR1 LGHNA and CDR2 YSLEER come from the germline V gene. The CDR3 loop spans 14 amino acids. V trimming: 4 bases; J trimming: 3 bases; junction bases outside the gene matches: 3. CDR3 sequence (DNA): TGCGCCAGCAGCCCGGGACAGGGAGACACTGAAGCTTTCTTT. Amino acid sequence: CASSPGQGDTEAFF.

V usage is TRBV2 and J usage is TRBJ1-1; D may be TRBD1 (5 bases). Between the trimmed V and J ends, which lost 6 bases and 5 bases, there was a span of 13 bases. Per germline, CDR1 SNHLY and CDR2 FYNNEI. This CDR3 comprises 13 residues. The CDR3 DNA follows: TGTGCCAGCAGCGGTGGGGGGGGTACTGAAGCTTTCTTT. Encoded protein: CASSGGGGTEAFF.

The table lists this clone with a count of one. The V and J genes are TRBV2 and TRBJ1-1; D unresolved. Trimming took 7 bases from V and 0 from J, leaving 6 bases between them. Per germline, CDR1 SNHLY and CDR2 FYNNEI. The CDR3 extends over 12 amino acids. The chain's CDR3 is CASIAVNTEAFF. In nucleotides, the CDR3 is TGTGCCAGCATCGCGGTGAACACTGAAGCTTTCTTT. Filled out from reference TRBV2 and TRBJ1-1, the complete variable domain reads EPEVTQTPSHQVTQMGQEVILRCVPISNHLYFYWYRQILGQKVEFLVSFYNNEISEKSEIFDDQFSVERPDGSNFTLKIRSTKLEDSAMYFCASIAVNTEAFFGQGTRLTVV.

The chain links TRBV5-1 to TRBJ2-2; D is unresolved. V dropped 1 base and J dropped 0 bases, with 7 bases sitting between them. The germline gives CDR1 SGHRS, CDR2 YFSETQ. The CDR3 totals 15 residues. CDR3 amino acids: CASSLYGSNTGELFF. The CDR3 bases are TGCGCCAGCAGCTTGTATGGATCGAACACCGGGGAGCTGTTTTTT.

CDR3 sequence (DNA): TGTGCCAGCAGCGGGGGTTGGGCCGGGGAGCTGTTTTTT. This sequence encodes CASSGGWAGELFF. The chain is built from TRBV9 and TRBJ2-2; D not resolved. V was pared by 3 bases and J by 6 bases, with 9 bases between. CDR1 and CDR2 from the germline V gene are SGDLS and YYNGEE. CDR3 length: 13 amino acids.

The chain links TRBV27 to TRBJ1-2; D is possibly TRBD1 (6 bases). Germline values: CDR1 MNHEY, CDR2 SMNVEV (reference sequence). The CDR3 contains 13 residues. V shed 5 bases and J shed 2 bases, with 9 bases lying between them. Written as DNA, the CDR3 is TGTGCCAGCAGTCTACAGGGCAACTATGGCTACACCTTC. This translates into CASSLQGNYGYTF.

This chain links TRBV5-8 with TRBJ1-2, with a tentative D call TRBD1 (5 bases). The germline V gene has CDR1 SGHTS and CDR2 YDEGEE. V was cut by 1 base and J by 1 base, with 11 bases left in between. The CDR3 has 15 residues. CDR3 sequence: CASSLPHRLNYGYTF. CDR3 nucleotides: TGTGCCAGCAGCTTGCCCCACAGGCTTAACTATGGCTACACCTTC. Full variable domain (outside the CDR3, taken from reference TRBV5-8 and TRBJ1-2): EAGVTQSPTHLIKTRGQQATLRCSPISGHTSVYWYQQALGLGLQFLLWYDEGEERNRGNFPPRFSGRQFPNYSSELNVNALELEDSALYLCASSLPHRLNYGYTFGSGTRLTVV.

This clone was recorded once. The chain joins TRBV7-9 to TRBJ1-2; D uncertain. Germline V CDR1 and CDR2: SEHNR, FQNEAQ (reference sequence). V lost 4 bases and J lost 6, with 15 bases in between. There are 14 residues in the CDR3. CDR3 in amino acids: CASSSTPRDDGYTF. CDR3 nucleotide sequence: TGTGCCAGCAGCTCAACCCCTCGGGATGATGGCTACACCTTC.

This clone was seen a handful of times. The chain joins TRBV7-9 to TRBJ1-2; 11 bases agree with TRBD1. In germline, CDR1 is SEHNR, CDR2 FQNEAQ (reference sequence). The CDR3 loop spans 15 amino acids. Trimming cost V 4 bases and J 3 bases; bases outside gene matches: 4. The CDR3 protein is CASSSPGQGDYGYTF. CDR3 bases: TGTGCCAGCAGCTCACCGGGACAGGGGGACTATGGCTACACCTTC.

This chain joins TRBV4-1 and TRBJ2-1, with D uncertain. V lost 0 bases and J lost 7, with 19 bases in between. Per germline, CDR1 MGHRA and CDR2 YSYEKL. This CDR3 contains 17 residues. The CDR3 loop reads CASSQDAVALSRNEQFF. CDR3 DNA: TGCGCCAGCAGCCAAGATGCGGTCGCGCTATCGAGGAATGAGCAGTTCTTC.